This T cell receptor beta chain was recovered during a study of blood T cell repertoires in COVID-19. Turning to the study itself: Sites across the United States, Italy and Spain contributed samples from acute and convalescent COVID-19.

This clone has only one observation. V lost 8 bases and J lost 7; bases outside the gene matches: 6. The CDR3 length is 13 residues. Germline loops: CDR1 MNHEY, CDR2 SVGAGI. Here immunoSEQ multiplex PCR was the method, and the copy in TCRdb shows in-frame clones only, minus some. The sample holds about 520,000 clones, over 75% seen once. The sequence derives from a human donor in a cohort sampled during active COVID-19. The sequencing sample was made of peripheral blood. The chain combines TRBV6-5 with TRBJ2-2, with 8 positions matching TRBD1. The CDR3 is CASFRGPGGELFF. For the CDR3, the DNA is TGTGCCAGCTTCAGGGGGCCGGGCGGGGAGCTGTTTTTT.